The 29 T cell receptor beta chains below were found in one sample sequenced in a study of cytomegalovirus exposure and HLA in healthy donors. PCR employed 60 Vbeta and 13 Jbeta primers. TCRdb's copy holds only in-frame clones and misses some; the assay was immunoSEQ multiplex PCR. This sample has over 150,000 clones; about four fifths occur once, and the top ten carry approximately 7%. Sequenced input: PBMCs. These receptors originate from a woman in her thirties in good health and CMV-seropositive.

The chain uses TRBV6-4 and TRBJ1-1; D gene uncertain. This CDR3 comprises 13 residues. The V end was cut by 5 bases, the J end by 0 bases, with 7 bases between. The germline CDR1 and CDR2 sequences are MRHNA and SNTAGT. DNA for the CDR3: TGTGCCAGCAGTCAGAACCTGAACACTGAAGCTTTCTTT. It translates to CASSQNLNTEAFF.

This clone came up once. One end of the junction is discordant with germline, which a read error may explain. The sample carries other DNA sequences with the same CDR3. The CDR3 DNA follows: TGCGCCAGCAGTCTCAGGGTTTTGATGTCCTACGAGCAGTACTTC. Translation gives CASSLRVLMSYEQYF. The chain links TRBV6-1 to TRBJ2-7; D is possibly TRBD1 (5 bases). Per germline, CDR1 MNHNS and CDR2 SASEGT. The CDR3 is made up of 15 amino acids.

The chain employs TRBV4-2 and TRBJ1-1; 10 nucleotides align to TRBD1. This CDR3 has 18 amino acids. Germline V gene lookup returns CDR1 LGHNA and CDR2 YNFKEQ. V gave up 0 bases and J gave up 7 bases; unmatched junction bases: 14. CDR3 loop: CASSQDAGGWDRGLEAFF. The CDR3, as DNA: TGTGCCAGCAGCCAAGATGCAGGCGGGTGGGACAGGGGCCTTGAAGCTTTCTTT.

The V and J genes are TRBV2 and TRBJ1-2; TRBD1 might be the D (6 bases). Trimming shortened V by 4 bases and J by 4 bases, and 16 bases separated the two germline ends. Germline lookup yields CDR1 SNHLY and CDR2 FYNNEI. The CDR3 totals 15 residues. CDR3 sequence (DNA): TGTGCCAGCAGTGTACGGCCAGGGGCTCCCTATGGCTACACCTTC. Its protein product is CASSVRPGAPYGYTF.

The chain couples TRBV6-5 to TRBJ1-1; TRBD1 might be the D (5 bases). V lost 6 bases to trimming and J lost 2 bases, with 10 bases between them. Germline V gives CDR1 MNHEY, CDR2 SVGAGI. This CDR3 comprises 13 residues. The CDR3 reads CASSSQGNTEAFF. CDR3 nucleotides: TGTGCCAGCAGCTCGCAGGGAAACACTGAAGCTTTCTTT.

J is TRBJ1-1 and V is TRBV30; D unclear. The CDR3 has 13 amino acids. The germline gives CDR1 GTSNPN, CDR2 SVGIG (reference sequence). Trimming took off 3 bases at V and 2 bases at J, with 10 bases between the two ends. CDR3 sequence (DNA): TGTGCCTGGAGCAAAGATAGCAACACTGAAGCTTTCTTT. It is translated as CAWSKDSNTEAFF.

In DNA, the CDR3 is TGTGCCAGCAGCTTGCCGGGACTAGGTTCTCGGGGGGAGCAGTACTTC. It is translated as CASSLPGLGSRGEQYF. The chain carries TRBV5-6 and TRBJ2-7, with 8 bases lining up with TRBD2. The germline V gene encodes CDR1 SGHDT and CDR2 YYEEEE. Losses at the gene ends were 1 base for V and 7 bases for J; bases not matched to a gene: 13. The CDR3 spans 16 residues. The full variable domain, rest sourced from reference TRBV5-6 and TRBJ2-7, is DAGVTQSPTHLIKTRGQQVTLRCSPKSGHDTVSWYQQALGQGPQFIFQYYEEEERQRGNFPDRFSGHQFPNYSSELNVNALLLGDSALYLCASSLPGLGSRGEQYFGPGTRLTVT.

The rearrangement uses TRBV27 and TRBJ1-2; perhaps TRBD1 as D (6 bases). V dropped 4 bases and J dropped 3 bases, with 15 bases sitting between them. This CDR3 has 15 amino acids. Germline V gene lookup returns CDR1 MNHEY and CDR2 SMNVEV (reference sequence). CDR3: CASSSGYQGHYGYTF. The DNA of the CDR3 is TGTGCCAGCAGTTCCGGTTACCAGGGGCACTATGGCTACACCTTC.

This clone has only one observation. This chain joins TRBV29-1 and TRBJ2-3; tentatively, D is TRBD1 (5 bases). V was trimmed by 5 bases and J by 3 bases, leaving 12 bases between them. The germline CDR1 and CDR2 sequences are SQVTM and ANQGSEA. The CDR3 runs to 13 residues. Written as DNA, the CDR3 is TGCAGCGTTCTTTTGGACAAGACAGATACGCAGTATTTT. The encoded protein is CSVLLDKTDTQYF.

This chain connects TRBV9 to TRBJ2-5, with D tentatively TRBD1 (6 bases). Germline V CDR1 and CDR2: SGDLS, YYNGEE. The V gene lost 0 bases and the J gene lost 5 bases, with 14 bases spanning the gap. The CDR3 extends over 15 amino acids. The CDR3 reads CASSVGGTPPETQYF. The CDR3 DNA reads as TGTGCCAGCAGCGTAGGGGGGACACCGCCCGAGACCCAGTACTTC.

The chain recombines TRBV5-6 with TRBJ1-6, with 7 bases identical to TRBD1. The CDR3 sequence is 14 residues long. Germline CDR1 SGHDT, CDR2 YYEEEE. The V and J ends lost 3 bases and 7 bases, in that order; junction bases with no gene match: 4. For the CDR3, the DNA is TGTGCCAGCAGCTCGGGGACAGTAAATTCACCCCTCCACTTT. It codes for CASSSGTVNSPLHF.

The J gene is TRBJ2-7, the V gene TRBV10-3, with TRBD1 as a possible D gene (6 bases). The CDR3 contains 16 residues. Per germline, CDR1 ENHRY and CDR2 SYGVKD. The V end was cut by 2 bases, the J end by 2 bases, with 16 bases between. CDR3 nucleotide sequence: TGTGCCATCAGTGAGACCCAAGACAGGCGCCCCTACGAGCAGTACTTC. As protein: CAISETQDRRPYEQYF.

The rearrangement joins TRBV7-3 to TRBJ2-1; tentatively, D is TRBD1 (5 bases). Trimming took 5 bases from V and 13 from J, leaving 12 bases between them. Germline V gene data show CDR1 as SGHTA and CDR2 as FQGTGA. The CDR3 runs to 11 residues. The CDR3 protein is CASSQGLVQFF. The CDR3 bases are TGTGCCAGCAGCCAGGGTCTAGTTCAGTTCTTC.

V and J are TRBV7-9 and TRBJ2-1; a weak D match, TRBD2 (6 bases). V lost 1 base and J lost 5, with 15 bases in between. Germline V gives CDR1 SEHNR, CDR2 FQNEAQ (reference sequence). The CDR3 extends over 16 amino acids. The CDR3 sequence is CASSLVRDWVDNEQFF. The CDR3 DNA sequence: TGTGCCAGCAGCTTAGTCCGGGACTGGGTTGACAATGAGCAGTTCTTC.

The CDR3 spells CASDKAGGAGGQYF. As DNA, the CDR3 is TGTGCCAGCGATAAAGCGGGCGGTGCGGGTGGGCAGTACTTC. The genes are TRBV28 and TRBJ2-7; D may be TRBD2 (6 bases). Germline V gene sequence: CDR1 MDHEN, CDR2 SYDVKM. The CDR3 is 14 residues long. V lost 8 bases to trimming and J lost 9 bases, with 23 bases between them.

This sequence joins TRBV9 and TRBJ1-1; D possibly corresponds to TRBD1 (6 bases). Germline V lookup: CDR1 SGDLS, CDR2 YYNGEE. This CDR3 contains 14 residues. V was trimmed by 3 bases and J by 2 bases, leaving 11 bases between them. The CDR3 DNA reads as TGTGCCAGCAGCGGAAAACAGGGAAACACTGAAGCTTTCTTT. As protein: CASSGKQGNTEAFF.

The chain carries TRBV2 and TRBJ2-5; D is perhaps TRBD2 (5 bases). Germline V gives CDR1 SNHLY, CDR2 FYNNEI. The CDR3 is 15 amino acids. Trimming took off 2 bases at V and 5 bases at J, with 15 bases between the two ends. The CDR3 loop reads CASSEQRGRGETQYF. As DNA, the CDR3 is TGTGCCAGCAGTGAACAAAGAGGACGCGGGGAGACCCAGTACTTC.

This chain connects TRBV20-1 to TRBJ1-1; maybe TRBD1 (5 bases). Trimming cost V 7 bases and J 10 bases, with 16 bases left between them. The germline CDR1 and CDR2 sequences are DFQATT and SNEGSKA (reference sequence). This CDR3 region has 11 residues. This CDR3 is CSVGGGKGAFF. The CDR3 region has the DNA TGCAGTGTTGGGGGAGGGAAAGGAGCTTTCTTT.

This chain connects TRBV27 to TRBJ1-1; D is ambiguous. Germline CDR1 MNHEY, CDR2 SMNVEV (reference sequence). CDR3 size: 15 residues. V lost 3 bases, J lost 1 base, and 12 bases lay in between. The CDR3 DNA is TGTGCCAGCAGTTTTGATCGGGTCGGGAACACTGAAGCTTTCTTT. Translated: CASSFDRVGNTEAFF.

CDR3 sequence (DNA): TGTGCCAGCAGCTTGGTCAATACAGGGGAAGGCTACACCTTC. The encoded protein is CASSLVNTGEGYTF. This rearrangement joins TRBV5-6 to TRBJ1-2; 7 bases map to TRBD1. The CDR3 has 14 amino acids. From germline, CDR1 is SGHDT and CDR2 YYEEEE. V lost 0 bases and J lost 8; bases outside the gene matches: 7.

The chain couples TRBV7-9 to TRBJ1-1, with 7 positions matching TRBD1. Germline V lookup: CDR1 SEHNR, CDR2 FQNEAQ (reference sequence). The CDR3 consists of 17 residues. V lost 3 bases, J lost 3 bases, and 13 bases stayed unmatched. Written as DNA, the CDR3 is TGTGCCAGCAGCTTCGACAGGGCTTTAGCCCGACACACTGAAGCTTTCTTT. Translation: CASSFDRALARHTEAFF.

The chain recombines TRBV4-1 with TRBJ2-1; 7 nucleotides agree with TRBD2. Germline trimming cut 2 bases from V and 8 bases from J; bases unmatched to any gene: 6. CDR1 and CDR2 (germline): MGHRA, YSYEKL. This CDR3 is 14 amino acids long. The CDR3 coding sequence is TGCGCCAGCAGCCAAAAAGGGGCGGGGGATGAGCAGTTCTTC. Residues: CASSQKGAGDEQFF.

This clone showed up just once. The sample holds other DNA sequences that translate to the same CDR3. V usage is TRBV9 and J usage is TRBJ1-3, with unresolved D. Germline V gene lookup returns CDR1 SGDLS and CDR2 YYNGEE. Trimming shortened V by 0 bases and J by 0 bases, and 4 bases separated the two germline ends. The CDR3 is 14 amino acids. The CDR3 loop reads CASSVAGSGNTIYF. DNA for the CDR3: TGTGCCAGCAGCGTAGCGGGCTCTGGAAACACCATATATTTT.

The chain links TRBV9 to TRBJ1-6; D gene ambiguous. The germline V gene encodes CDR1 SGDLS and CDR2 YYNGEE. The CDR3 runs to 16 residues. V was pared by 2 bases and J by 0 bases, with 9 bases between. The CDR3 protein is CASSVSGSSYNSPLHF. As DNA, the CDR3 is TGTGCCAGCAGCGTCTCGGGGTCCTCCTATAATTCACCCCTCCACTTT.

The V gene is TRBV5-5, the J gene TRBJ1-6; D uncertain. Per germline, CDR1 SGHKS and CDR2 YYEKEE (reference sequence). V gave up 1 base and J gave up 8 bases, with 13 bases separating them. The CDR3 consists of 15 residues. The CDR3 nucleotides read TGTGCCAGCAGCTTGTTCGCAGAATACCATTCACCCCTCCACTTT. This translates into CASSLFAEYHSPLHF.

This clone was counted once. The chain employs TRBV10-3 and TRBJ2-2, with 7 bases that match TRBD1. Germline V lookup: CDR1 ENHRY, CDR2 SYGVKD. This CDR3 region has 14 residues. Unmatched junction bases numbered 8, after V lost 4 bases and J lost 9 bases. CDR3 loop: CAISGNRGERELFF. The CDR3 nucleotides read TGTGCCATCAGTGGGAACAGGGGTGAAAGGGAGCTGTTTTTT.

This chain connects TRBV4-3 to TRBJ1-2; 10 bases agree with TRBD1. Germline lookup yields CDR1 LGHNA and CDR2 YSLEER. CDR3 length: 16 amino acids. V lost 4 bases, J lost 3 bases, and 8 bases stayed unmatched. The CDR3 region has the DNA TGCGCCAGCAGCCCAACTCGCGGACAGGGGGACTATGGCTACACCTTC. This gives the protein CASSPTRGQGDYGYTF.

In regard to this clone: One end of the junction varies from germline; a read error may be responsible. The J gene is TRBJ1-2, the V gene TRBV28, with 10 bases that match TRBD1. Germline CDR1 is MDHEN and CDR2 is SYDVKM. The CDR3 spans 14 residues. In DNA form, the CDR3 reads TGTGCCAGCAGTTCGGGACAGGGGTCTGATGGCCACACCTTC. Protein product: CASSSGQGSDGHTF.

The rearrangement uses TRBV6-1 and TRBJ2-1, with 13 nucleotides matching TRBD2. The CDR3 contains 13 residues. The V gene's germline CDR1 is MNHNS and CDR2 SASEGT. Germline trimming cut 7 bases from V and 8 bases from J; bases unmatched to any gene: 2. The CDR3 region is CASKTSGGDEQFF. The CDR3, as DNA: TGTGCCAGCAAAACTAGCGGGGGGGATGAGCAGTTCTTC.